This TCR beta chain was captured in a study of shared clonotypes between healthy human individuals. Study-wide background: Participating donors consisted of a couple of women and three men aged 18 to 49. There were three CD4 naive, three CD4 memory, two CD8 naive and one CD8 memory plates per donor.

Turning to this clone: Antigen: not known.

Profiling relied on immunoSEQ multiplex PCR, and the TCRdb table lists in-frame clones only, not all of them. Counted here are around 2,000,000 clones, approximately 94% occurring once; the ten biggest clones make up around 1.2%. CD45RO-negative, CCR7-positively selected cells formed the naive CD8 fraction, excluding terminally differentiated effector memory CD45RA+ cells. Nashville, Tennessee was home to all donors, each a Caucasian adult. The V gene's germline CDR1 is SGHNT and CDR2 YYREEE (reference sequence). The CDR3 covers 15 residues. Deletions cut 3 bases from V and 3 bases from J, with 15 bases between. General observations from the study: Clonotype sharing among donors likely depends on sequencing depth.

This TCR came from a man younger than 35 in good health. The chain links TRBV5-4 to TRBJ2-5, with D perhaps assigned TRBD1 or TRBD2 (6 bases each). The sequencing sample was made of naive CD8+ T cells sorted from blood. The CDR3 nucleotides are TGTGCCAGCAGCTACCCCCCCGGGGGCGAAGAGACCCAGTACTTC. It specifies CASSYPPGGEETQYF.